The clone carrying this T cell receptor (beta chain) has a count of ten or more. What it recognizes is unknown. CDR1 DFQATT and CDR2 SNEGSKA come from the germline V gene (reference sequence). With V trimmed by 0 bases and J by 1 base, 8 bases remained unmatched. The CDR3 loop spans 17 amino acids. The data were obtained in a study of CD8 T cells in ankylosing spondylitis. Findings and caveats of the study: Among TCR beta sequences, a motif of fewer than 10 highly homologous variants appeared characteristic of ankylosing spondylitis blood. Within peripheral blood, clones linked to disease were CD8+ and relatively rare.

TCRdb re-derived calls from the 5' RACE reads in MiXCR, one entry per CDR3 protein. The table lists 240,000 or so distinct CDR3 sequences, around 7.8% of them singletons. Sequenced: blood, either unsorted or a sorted T cell fraction (not recorded which). V is TRBV20-1 and J is TRBJ2-2; 7 bases are a match to TRBD2. The clonotype comes from a male donor with ankylosing spondylitis or in good health (not recorded which). CDR3: CSARDSKTSWNTGELFF. In DNA form, the CDR3 reads TGCAGTGCTAGAGATTCGAAGACTAGCTGGAACACCGGGGAGCTGTTTTTT.